This T cell receptor beta chain was captured in a study of T cell responses to AZD1222 COVID-19 vaccine. Turning to the study itself: Second doses at about 4 or about 12 weeks were pooled.

Worth noting for this clone: The antigen is undetermined.

Produced via immunoSEQ multiplex PCR; TCRdb's table is partial and in-frame only. Of some 130,000 clones in the sample, 85% to 90% were seen once. Study-wide points: Without day 14 samples, only post-peak T cell repertoires were studied. Recipients of AZD1222 seropositive at baseline numbered only 6 or 7.

The V gene's germline CDR1 is SGHTA and CDR2 FQGNSA. J gave up 3 bases and V 5 bases, and 8 bases lay outside the gene matches. The CDR3 is 15 residues long. This clonotype was sampled from an adult in good health. The chain combines TRBV7-2 with TRBJ1-1, with 8 bases matching TRBD1. This specimen consisted of peripheral blood, obtained on day 0 of AZD1222 vaccination. This chain's CDR3 is CASSPPTGVHTEAFF. CDR3 nucleotides: TGTGCCAGCAGCCCACCGACAGGGGTGCACACTGAAGCTTTCTTT.